The rows below give T cell receptor beta chains drawn from one sample of a study of T-cell reconstitution after alpha-beta-depleted transplantation in children. TCRdb ran MiXCR on the PCR reads and lists one entry per CDR3 protein. The table records tens of thousands of distinct CDR3 sequences, under 6% of them present only once. Sequencing used PBMCs, mostly from graft donor cells, obtained 60 days after TCRalphabeta/CD19-depleted stem cell transplant. The receptor source for this set is a female patient aged 2 to 10 who had a stem cell transplant for aplastic anemia, so the T cells may come from the graft donor. CDR3s include the opening cysteine and the closing phenylalanine or tryptophan. D genes are given only for firm matches. Clone sizes are given selectively: once, few, many, or a class where the clone is expanded.

J gene: TRBJ2-5; clone size: NA; V gene: TRBV20-1; D gene: NA; CDR3 DNA: TGCAGTGCTAGGTGGGACACACCACAAGAGACCCAGTACTTC; CDR3 protein: CSARWDTPQETQYF
J gene: TRBJ2-1; clone size: many; V gene: TRBV12-3/TRBV12-4; D gene: TRBD2; CDR3 DNA: TGTGTCAGCAGTCAGAGCGGGGGCTCCTACAATGAGCAGTTCTTC; CDR3 protein: CVSSQSGGSYNEQFF
J gene: TRBJ2-3; clone size: few; V gene: TRBV5-1; D gene: NA; CDR3 DNA: TGCGCCAGCAGCTTGATTGGGACCCTCACAGATACGCAGTATTTT; CDR3 protein: CASSLIGTLTDTQYF
J gene: TRBJ2-7; clone size: many; V gene: TRBV10-3; D gene: TRBD1; CDR3 DNA: TGTGCCATCTCGTGGCAGGGGGCCTACGAGCAGTACTTC; CDR3 protein: CAISWQGAYEQYF
J gene: TRBJ2-7; clone size: many; V gene: TRBV29-1; D gene: NA; CDR3 DNA: TGCAGCGTTGACGAGGAATTGGGGGAGCAGTACTTC; CDR3 protein: CSVDEELGEQYF
J gene: TRBJ2-7; clone size: few; V gene: TRBV5-1; D gene: TRBD2; CDR3 DNA: TGCGCCAGCAGCTTGGACCCACTAGCGGGGGGATCCTACGAGCAGTACTTC; CDR3 protein: CASSLDPLAGGSYEQYF
J gene: TRBJ2-7; clone size: many; V gene: TRBV5-1; D gene: NA; CDR3 DNA: TGCGCCAGCAGCCCTGGACAGTTACTTTCCGAGCAGTACTTC; CDR3 protein: CASSPGQLLSEQYF
J gene: TRBJ2-1; clone size: many; V gene: TRBV7-2; D gene: TRBD1; CDR3 DNA: TGTGCCAGCAGCTTAGGAGGGACAGGGAGTAGCAATGAGCAGTTCTTC; CDR3 protein: CASSLGGTGSSNEQFF
J gene: TRBJ1-1; clone size: many; V gene: TRBV20-1; D gene: TRBD1; CDR3 DNA: TGCAGTGCTATGGGACAGCTTAACACTGAAGCTTTCTTT; CDR3 protein: CSAMGQLNTEAFF
J gene: TRBJ2-7; clone size: many; V gene: TRBV3-1; D gene: TRBD1; CDR3 DNA: TGTGCCAGCAGCCTGAGGACAGGGGGCGAGCAGTACTTC; CDR3 protein: CASSLRTGGEQYF